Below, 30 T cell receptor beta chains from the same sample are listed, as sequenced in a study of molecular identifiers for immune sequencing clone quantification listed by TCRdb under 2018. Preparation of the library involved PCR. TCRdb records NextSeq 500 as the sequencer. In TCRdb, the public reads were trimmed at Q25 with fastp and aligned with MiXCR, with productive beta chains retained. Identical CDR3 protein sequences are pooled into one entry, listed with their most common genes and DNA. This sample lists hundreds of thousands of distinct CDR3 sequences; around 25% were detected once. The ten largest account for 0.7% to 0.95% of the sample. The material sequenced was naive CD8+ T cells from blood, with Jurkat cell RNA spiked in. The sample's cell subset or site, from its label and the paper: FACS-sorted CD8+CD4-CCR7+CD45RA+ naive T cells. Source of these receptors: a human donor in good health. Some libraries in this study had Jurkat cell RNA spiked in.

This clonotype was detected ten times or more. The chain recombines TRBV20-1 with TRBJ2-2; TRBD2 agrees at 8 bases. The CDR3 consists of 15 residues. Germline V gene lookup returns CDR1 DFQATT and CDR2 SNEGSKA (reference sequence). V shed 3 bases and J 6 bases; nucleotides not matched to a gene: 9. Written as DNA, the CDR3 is TGCAGTGCTAGTAAAAGCGGGAGAGAACCCGGGGAGCTGTTTTTT. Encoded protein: CSASKSGREPGELFF.

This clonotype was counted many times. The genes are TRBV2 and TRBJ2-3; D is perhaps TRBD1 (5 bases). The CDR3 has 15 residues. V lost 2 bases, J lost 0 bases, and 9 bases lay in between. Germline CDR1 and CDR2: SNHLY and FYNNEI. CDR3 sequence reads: CASSEWNRSTDTQYF. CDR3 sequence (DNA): TGTGCCAGCAGTGAATGGAACAGGAGCACAGATACGCAGTATTTT.

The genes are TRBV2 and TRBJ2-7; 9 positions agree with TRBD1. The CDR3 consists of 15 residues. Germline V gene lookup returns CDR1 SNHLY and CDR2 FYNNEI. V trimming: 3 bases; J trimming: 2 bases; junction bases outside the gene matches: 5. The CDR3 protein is CASSEVWTGAYEQYF. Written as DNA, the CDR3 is TGTGCCAGCAGTGAGGTCTGGACAGGGGCCTACGAGCAGTACTTC. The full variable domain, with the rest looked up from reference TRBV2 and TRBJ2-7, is EPEVTQTPSHQVTQMGQEVILRCVPISNHLYFYWYRQILGQKVEFLVSFYNNEISEKSEIFDDQFSVERPDGSNFTLKIRSTKLEDSAMYFCASSEVWTGAYEQYFGPGTRLTVT.

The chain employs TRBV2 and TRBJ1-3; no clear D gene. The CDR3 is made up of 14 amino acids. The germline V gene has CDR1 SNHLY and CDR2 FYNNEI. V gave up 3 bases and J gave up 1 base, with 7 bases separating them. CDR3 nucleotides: TGTGCCAGCAGTGACGTCCTTTCTGGAAACACCATATATTTT. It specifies CASSDVLSGNTIYF.

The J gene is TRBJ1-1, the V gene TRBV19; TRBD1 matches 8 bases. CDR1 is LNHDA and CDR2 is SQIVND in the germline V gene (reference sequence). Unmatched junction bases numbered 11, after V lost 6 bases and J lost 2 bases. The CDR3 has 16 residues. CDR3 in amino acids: CASRVGDRGFNTEAFF. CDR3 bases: TGTGCCAGTAGAGTCGGTGACAGGGGATTCAACACTGAAGCTTTCTTT. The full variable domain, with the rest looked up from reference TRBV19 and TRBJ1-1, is DGGITQSPKYLFRKEGQNVTLSCEQNLNHDAMYWYRQDPGQGLRLIYYSQIVNDFQKGDIAEGYSVSREKKESFPLTVTSAQKNPTAFYLCASRVGDRGFNTEAFFGQGTRLTVV.

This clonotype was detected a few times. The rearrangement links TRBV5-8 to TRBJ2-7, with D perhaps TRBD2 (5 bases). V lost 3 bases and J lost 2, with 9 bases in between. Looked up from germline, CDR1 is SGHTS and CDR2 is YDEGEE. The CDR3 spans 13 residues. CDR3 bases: TGTGCCAGCAGCTGGGGAGACACCTACGAGCAGTACTTC. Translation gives CASSWGDTYEQYF. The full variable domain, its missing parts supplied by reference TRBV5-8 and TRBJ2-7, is EAGVTQSPTHLIKTRGQQATLRCSPISGHTSVYWYQQALGLGLQFLLWYDEGEERNRGNFPPRFSGRQFPNYSSELNVNALELEDSALYLCASSWGDTYEQYFGPGTRLTVT.

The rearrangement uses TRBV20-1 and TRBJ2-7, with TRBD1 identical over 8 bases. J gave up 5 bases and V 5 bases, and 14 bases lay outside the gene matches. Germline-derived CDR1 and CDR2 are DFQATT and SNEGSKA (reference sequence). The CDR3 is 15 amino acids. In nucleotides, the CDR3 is TGCAGTGCTGGATCCAGGGGGCTTCGTCTGCACGAGCAGTACTTC. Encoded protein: CSAGSRGLRLHEQYF.

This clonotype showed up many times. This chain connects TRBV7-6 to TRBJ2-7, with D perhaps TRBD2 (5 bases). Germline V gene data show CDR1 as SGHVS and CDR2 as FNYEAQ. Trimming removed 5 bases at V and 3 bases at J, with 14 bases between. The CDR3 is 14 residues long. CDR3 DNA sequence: TGTGCCAGCAGCGAAGAGGAGGATCGCTACGAGCAGTACTTC. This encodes CASSEEEDRYEQYF.

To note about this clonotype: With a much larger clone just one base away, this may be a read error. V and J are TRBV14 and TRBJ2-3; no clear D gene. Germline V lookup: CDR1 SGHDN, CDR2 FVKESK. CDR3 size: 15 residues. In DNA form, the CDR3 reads TGTGCCGGCAGCTTCGGGCGACCTACCACAGATACGCAGTATTTT. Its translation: CAGSFGRPTTDTQYF.

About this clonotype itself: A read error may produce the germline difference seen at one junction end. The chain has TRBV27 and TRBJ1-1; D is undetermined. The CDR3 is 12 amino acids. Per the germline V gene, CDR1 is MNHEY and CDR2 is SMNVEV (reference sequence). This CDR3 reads CAGSDGPTEAFF. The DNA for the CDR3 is TGTGCCGGCAGTGACGGACCCACTGAAGCTTTCTTT.

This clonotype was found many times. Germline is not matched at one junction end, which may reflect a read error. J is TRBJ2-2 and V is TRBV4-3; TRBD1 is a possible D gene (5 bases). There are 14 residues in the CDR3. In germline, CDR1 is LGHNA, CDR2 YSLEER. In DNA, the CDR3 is TGTGCCAGCAGCCAAGGACAGAACACCGGGGAGCTGTTTTTT. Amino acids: CASSQGQNTGELFF.

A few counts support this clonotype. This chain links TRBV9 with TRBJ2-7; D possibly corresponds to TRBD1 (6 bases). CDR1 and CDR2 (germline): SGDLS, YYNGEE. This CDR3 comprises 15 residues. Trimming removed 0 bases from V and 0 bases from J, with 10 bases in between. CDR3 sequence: CASSVERDNSYEQYF. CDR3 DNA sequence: TGTGCCAGCAGCGTAGAAAGGGACAACTCCTACGAGCAGTACTTC.

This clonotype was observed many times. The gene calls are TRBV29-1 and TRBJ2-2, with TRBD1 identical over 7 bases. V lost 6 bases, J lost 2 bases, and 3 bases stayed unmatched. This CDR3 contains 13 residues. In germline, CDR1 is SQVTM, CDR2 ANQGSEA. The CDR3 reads CSVWDRNTGELFF. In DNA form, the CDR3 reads TGCAGCGTGTGGGACAGAAACACCGGGGAGCTGTTTTTT.

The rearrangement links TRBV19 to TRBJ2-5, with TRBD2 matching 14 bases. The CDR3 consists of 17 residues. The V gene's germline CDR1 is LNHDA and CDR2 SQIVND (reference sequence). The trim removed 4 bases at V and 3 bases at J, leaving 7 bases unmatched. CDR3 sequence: CASSTGTSGRAKETQYF. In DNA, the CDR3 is TGTGCCAGTAGTACTGGGACTAGCGGGAGAGCTAAAGAGACCCAGTACTTC.

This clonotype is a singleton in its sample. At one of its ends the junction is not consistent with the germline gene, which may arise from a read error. As DNA, the CDR3 is TGTGCCAGCAGCTTAGGGACCTACACCGGGGAGCTGCTTTTT. Protein product: CASSLGTYTGELLF. The J gene is TRBJ2-2, the V gene TRBV7-6, with a weak D call TRBD2 (5 bases). CDR3 length equals 14 residues. CDR1 and CDR2 (germline): SGHVS, FNYEAQ. Full variable domain (missing parts from reference TRBV7-6 and TRBJ2-2): GAGVSQSPRYKVTKRGQDVALRCDPISGHVSLYWYRQALGQGPEFLTYFNYEAQQDKSGLPNDRFSAERPEGSISTLTIQRTEQRDSAMYRCASSLGTYTGELLFGEGSRLTVL.

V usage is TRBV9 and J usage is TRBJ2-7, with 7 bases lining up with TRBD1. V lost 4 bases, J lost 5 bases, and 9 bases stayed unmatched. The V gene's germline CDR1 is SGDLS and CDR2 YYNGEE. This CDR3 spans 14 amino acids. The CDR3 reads CASSPDRLSDEQYF. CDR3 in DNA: TGTGCCAGCAGCCCGGACAGGCTTTCGGACGAGCAGTACTTC.

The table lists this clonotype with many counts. CDR3: CASSPGGLTDTQYF. Here the CDR3 DNA reads TGTGCCAGCAGCCCAGGGGGTCTCACAGATACGCAGTATTTT. The rearrangement uses TRBV27 and TRBJ2-3; 7 bases are shared with TRBD1. This CDR3 comprises 14 residues. The junction had 5 bases not matched to a gene; V was cut back by 6 bases and J by 2 bases. Germline values: CDR1 MNHEY, CDR2 SMNVEV (reference sequence).

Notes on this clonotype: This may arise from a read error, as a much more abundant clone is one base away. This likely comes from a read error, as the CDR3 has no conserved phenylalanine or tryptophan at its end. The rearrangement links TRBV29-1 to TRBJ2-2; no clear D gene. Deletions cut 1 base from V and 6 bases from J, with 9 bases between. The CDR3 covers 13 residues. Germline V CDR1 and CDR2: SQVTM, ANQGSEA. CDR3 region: CSVEVKVPGELFL. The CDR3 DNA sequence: TGCAGCGTTGAAGTAAAGGTCCCCGGGGAGCTGTTTTTA.

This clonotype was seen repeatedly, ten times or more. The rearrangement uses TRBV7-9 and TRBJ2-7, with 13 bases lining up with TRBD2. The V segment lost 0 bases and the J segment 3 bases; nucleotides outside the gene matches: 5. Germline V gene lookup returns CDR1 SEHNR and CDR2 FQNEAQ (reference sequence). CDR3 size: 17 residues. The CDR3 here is CASSLASWTSGGYEQYF. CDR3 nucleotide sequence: TGTGCCAGCAGCTTAGCGTCGTGGACTAGCGGGGGCTACGAGCAGTACTTC.

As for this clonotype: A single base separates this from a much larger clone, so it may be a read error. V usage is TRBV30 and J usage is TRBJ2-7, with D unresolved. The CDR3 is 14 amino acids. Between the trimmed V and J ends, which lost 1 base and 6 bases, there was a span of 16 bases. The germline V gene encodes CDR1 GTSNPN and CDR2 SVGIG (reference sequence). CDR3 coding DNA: TGTGCCTGGAGTGCGGCAGGTGGATGGGGCGAGCAGTACTTC. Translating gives CAWSAAGGWGEQYF.

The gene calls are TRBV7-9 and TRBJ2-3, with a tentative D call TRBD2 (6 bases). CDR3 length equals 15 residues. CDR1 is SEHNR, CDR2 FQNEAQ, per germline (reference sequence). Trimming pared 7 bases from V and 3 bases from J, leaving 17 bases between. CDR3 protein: CASTGAREVTDTQYF. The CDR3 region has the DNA TGTGCCAGCACCGGGGCGCGGGAAGTGACAGATACGCAGTATTTT.

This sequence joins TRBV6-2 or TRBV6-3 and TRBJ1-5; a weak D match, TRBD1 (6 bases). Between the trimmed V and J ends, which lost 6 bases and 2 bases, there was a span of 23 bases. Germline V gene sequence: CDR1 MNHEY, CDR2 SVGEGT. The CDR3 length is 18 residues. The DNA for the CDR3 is TGTGCCAGCAGAAGTATATTTATGGGGGCTAGAGGCAATCAGCCCCAGCATTTT. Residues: CASRSIFMGARGNQPQHF.

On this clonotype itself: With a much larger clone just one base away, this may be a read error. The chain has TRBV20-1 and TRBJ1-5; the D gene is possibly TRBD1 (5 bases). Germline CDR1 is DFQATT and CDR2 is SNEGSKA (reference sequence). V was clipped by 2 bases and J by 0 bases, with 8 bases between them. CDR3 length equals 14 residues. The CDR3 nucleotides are TGCAGTGCTAGATTTACAGGTAGCAATCAGCCCCAGCATTTT. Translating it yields CSARFTGSNQPQHF.

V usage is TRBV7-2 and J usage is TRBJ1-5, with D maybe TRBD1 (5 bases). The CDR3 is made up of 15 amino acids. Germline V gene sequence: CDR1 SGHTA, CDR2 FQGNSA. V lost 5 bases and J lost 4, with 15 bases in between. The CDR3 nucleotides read TGTGCCAGCAGCGTACGTTGGGGGGGGAATCAGCCCCAGCATTTT. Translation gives CASSVRWGGNQPQHF. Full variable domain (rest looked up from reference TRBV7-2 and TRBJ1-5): GAGVSQSPSNKVTEKGKDVELRCDPISGHTALYWYRQSLGQGLEFLIYFQGNSAPDKSGLPSDRFSAERTGGSVSTLTIQRTQQEDSAVYLCASSVRWGGNQPQHFGDGTRLSIL.

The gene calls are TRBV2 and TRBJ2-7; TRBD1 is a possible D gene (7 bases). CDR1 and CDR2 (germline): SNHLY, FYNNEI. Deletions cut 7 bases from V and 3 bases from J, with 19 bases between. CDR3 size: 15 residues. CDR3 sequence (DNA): TGTGCCAGCACCGGAGGGGACAGCTACTACTACGAGCAGTACTTC. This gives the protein CASTGGDSYYYEQYF.

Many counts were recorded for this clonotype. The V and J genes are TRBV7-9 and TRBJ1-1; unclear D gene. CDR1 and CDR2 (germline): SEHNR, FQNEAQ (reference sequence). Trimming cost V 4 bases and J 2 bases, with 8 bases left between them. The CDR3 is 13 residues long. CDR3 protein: CASSYNRNTEAFF. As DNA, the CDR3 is TGTGCCAGCAGCTATAACCGAAACACTGAAGCTTTCTTT.

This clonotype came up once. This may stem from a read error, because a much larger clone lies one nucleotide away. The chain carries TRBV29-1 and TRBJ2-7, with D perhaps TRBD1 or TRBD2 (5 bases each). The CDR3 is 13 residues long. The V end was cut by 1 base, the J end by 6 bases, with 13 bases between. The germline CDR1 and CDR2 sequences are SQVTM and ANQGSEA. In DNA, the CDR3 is TGCAGCGTTGAAGCACCGGGACCCTGCGAGCAGTACTTC. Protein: CSVEAPGPCEQYF.

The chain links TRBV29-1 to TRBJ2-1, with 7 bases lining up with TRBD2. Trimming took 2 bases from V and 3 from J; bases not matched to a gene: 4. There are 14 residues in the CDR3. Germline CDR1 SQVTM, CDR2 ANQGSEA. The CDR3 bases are TGCAGCGTTGAATCGTCGGGGGGCTACAATGAGCAGTTCTTC. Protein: CSVESSGGYNEQFF.

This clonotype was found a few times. CDR3 sequence (DNA): TGTGCCAGCACATTCTCCGCTTTTGATACGCAGTATTTT. Its translation: CASTFSAFDTQYF. This chain uses TRBV27 with TRBJ2-3; D is ambiguous. CDR1 is MNHEY and CDR2 is SMNVEV in the germline V gene (reference sequence). The CDR3 is 13 amino acids. Trimming removed 7 bases from V and 6 bases from J, with 14 bases in between.

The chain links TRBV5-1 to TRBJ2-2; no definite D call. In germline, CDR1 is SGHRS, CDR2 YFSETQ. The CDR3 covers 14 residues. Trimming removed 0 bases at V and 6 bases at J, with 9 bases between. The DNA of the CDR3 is TGCGCCAGCAGCTTGGCGAGTGGATCCGGGGAGCTGTTTTTT. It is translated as CASSLASGSGELFF. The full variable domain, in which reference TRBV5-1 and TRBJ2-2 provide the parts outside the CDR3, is KAGVTQTPRYLIKTRGQQVTLSCSPISGHRSVSWYQQTPGQGLQFLFEYFSETQRNKGNFPGRFSGRQFSNSRSEMNVSTLELGDSALYLCASSLASGSGELFFGEGSRLTVL.